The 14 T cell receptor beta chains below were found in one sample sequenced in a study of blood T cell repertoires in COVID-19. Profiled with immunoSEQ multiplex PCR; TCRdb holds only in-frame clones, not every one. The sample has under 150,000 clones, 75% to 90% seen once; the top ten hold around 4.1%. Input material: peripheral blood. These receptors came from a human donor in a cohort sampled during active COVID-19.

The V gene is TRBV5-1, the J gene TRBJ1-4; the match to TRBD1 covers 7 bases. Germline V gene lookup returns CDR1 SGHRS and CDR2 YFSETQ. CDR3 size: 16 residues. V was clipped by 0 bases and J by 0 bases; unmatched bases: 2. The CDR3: CASSLGQGATNEKLFF. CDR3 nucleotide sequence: TGCGCCAGCAGCTTGGGACAGGGTGCAACTAATGAAAAACTGTTTTTT.

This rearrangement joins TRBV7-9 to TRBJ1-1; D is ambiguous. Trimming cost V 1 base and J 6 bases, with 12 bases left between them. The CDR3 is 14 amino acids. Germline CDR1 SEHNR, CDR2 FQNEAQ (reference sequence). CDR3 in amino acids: CASSLESSVAEAFF. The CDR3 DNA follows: TGTGCCAGCAGCTTAGAGTCGTCAGTGGCTGAAGCTTTCTTT.

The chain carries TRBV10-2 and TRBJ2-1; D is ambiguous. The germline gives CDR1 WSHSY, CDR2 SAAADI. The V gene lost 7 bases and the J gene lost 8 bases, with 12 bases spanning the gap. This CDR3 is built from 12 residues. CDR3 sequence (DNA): TGCGCCAGCAACGGTCTAAGCGATGAGCAGTTCTTC. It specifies CASNGLSDEQFF.

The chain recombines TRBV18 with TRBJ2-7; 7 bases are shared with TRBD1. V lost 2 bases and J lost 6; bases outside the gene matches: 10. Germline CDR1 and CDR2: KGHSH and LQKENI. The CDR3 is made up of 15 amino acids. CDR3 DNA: TGTGCCAGCTCACCAGGCAGGACAGGTTCCCTCGAGCAGTACTTC. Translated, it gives CASSPGRTGSLEQYF.

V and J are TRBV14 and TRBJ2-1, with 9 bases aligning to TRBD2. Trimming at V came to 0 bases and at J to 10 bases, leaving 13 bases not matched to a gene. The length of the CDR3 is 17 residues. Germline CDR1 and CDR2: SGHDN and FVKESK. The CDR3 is CASSQDRAVAGDKEQFF. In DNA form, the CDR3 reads TGTGCCAGCAGCCAAGATCGAGCGGTAGCGGGAGATAAGGAGCAGTTCTTC.

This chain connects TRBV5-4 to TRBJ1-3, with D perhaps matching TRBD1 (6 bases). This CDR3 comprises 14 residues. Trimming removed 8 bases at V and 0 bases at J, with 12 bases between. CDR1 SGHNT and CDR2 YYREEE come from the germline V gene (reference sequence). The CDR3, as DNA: TGTGCCAGTTCGGACAGCCGCTCTGGAAACACCATATATTTT. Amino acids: CASSDSRSGNTIYF. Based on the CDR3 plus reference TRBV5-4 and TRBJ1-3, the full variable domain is ETGVTQSPTHLIKTRGQQVTLRCSSQSGHNTVSWYQQALGQGPQFIFQYYREEENGRGNFPPRFSGLQFPNYSSELNVNALELDDSALYLCASSDSRSGNTIYFGEGSWLTVV.

This CDR3 reads CASSVGTGVGADTQYF. CDR3 in DNA: TGTGCCAGCAGCGTAGGAACGGGGGTCGGGGCAGATACGCAGTATTTT. V usage is TRBV9 and J usage is TRBJ2-3, with TRBD2 as a possible D gene (6 bases). Germline V CDR1 and CDR2: SGDLS, YYNGEE. V was shortened by 0 bases and J by 4 bases, with 15 bases between the two germline ends. CDR3 length: 16 residues.

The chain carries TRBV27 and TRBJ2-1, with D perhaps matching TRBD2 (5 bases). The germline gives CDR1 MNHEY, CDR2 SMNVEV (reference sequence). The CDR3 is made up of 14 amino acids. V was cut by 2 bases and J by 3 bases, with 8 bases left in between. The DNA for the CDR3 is TGTGCCAGCAGTTTAGCGGGCCGCTACAATGAGCAGTTCTTC. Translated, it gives CASSLAGRYNEQFF.

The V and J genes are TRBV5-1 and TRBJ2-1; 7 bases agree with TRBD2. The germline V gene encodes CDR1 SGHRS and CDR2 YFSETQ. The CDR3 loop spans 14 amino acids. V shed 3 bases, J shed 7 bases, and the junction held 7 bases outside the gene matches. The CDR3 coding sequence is TGCGCCAGCAGCTCGGGGGGAGCCCATAATGAGCAGTTCTTC. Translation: CASSSGGAHNEQFF.

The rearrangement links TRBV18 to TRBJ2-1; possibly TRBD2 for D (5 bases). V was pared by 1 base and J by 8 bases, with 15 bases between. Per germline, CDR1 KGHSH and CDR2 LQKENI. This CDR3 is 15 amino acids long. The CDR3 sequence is CASSPQAGRADEQFF. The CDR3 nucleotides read TGTGCCAGCTCACCACAGGCGGGTAGGGCTGATGAGCAGTTCTTC.

The CDR3 bases are TGTGCCAGCTCACCACGGGACAGGGGGTATCAGCCCCAGCATTTT. Translated: CASSPRDRGYQPQHF. This chain joins TRBV18 and TRBJ1-5; 11 positions agree with TRBD1. This CDR3 region has 15 residues. Germline values: CDR1 KGHSH, CDR2 LQKENI. V lost 1 base and J lost 5; bases outside the gene matches: 1.

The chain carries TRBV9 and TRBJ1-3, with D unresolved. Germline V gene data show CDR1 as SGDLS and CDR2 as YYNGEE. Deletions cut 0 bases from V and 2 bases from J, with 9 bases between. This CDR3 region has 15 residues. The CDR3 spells CASSVEAGAGNTIYF. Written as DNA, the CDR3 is TGTGCCAGCAGCGTAGAGGCCGGGGCTGGAAACACCATATATTTT.

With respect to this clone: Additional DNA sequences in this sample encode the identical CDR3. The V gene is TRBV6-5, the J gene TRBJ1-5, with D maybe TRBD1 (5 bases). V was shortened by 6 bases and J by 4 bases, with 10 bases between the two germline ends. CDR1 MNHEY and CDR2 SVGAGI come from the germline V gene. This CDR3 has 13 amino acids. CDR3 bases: TGTGCCAGCAGCCAAACAGGAAATCAGCCCCAGCATTTT. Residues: CASSQTGNQPQHF.

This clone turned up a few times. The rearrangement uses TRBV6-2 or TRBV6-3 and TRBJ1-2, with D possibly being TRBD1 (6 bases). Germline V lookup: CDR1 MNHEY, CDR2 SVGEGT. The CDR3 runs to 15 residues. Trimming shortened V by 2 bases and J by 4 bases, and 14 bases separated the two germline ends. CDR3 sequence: CASSYQGKNAYGYTF. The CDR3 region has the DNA TGTGCCAGCAGTTACCAGGGGAAAAACGCCTATGGCTACACCTTC.